The 20 T cell receptor beta chains below all came from one sample that was sequenced in a study of shared clonotypes between healthy human individuals. The method was immunoSEQ multiplex PCR; TCRdb's version includes in-frame clones alone and lacks a portion of them. Among some 2 million clones, 85% to 95% were seen once, and the ten largest hold under 0.15%. Source material: naive CD4+ T cells sorted from blood. The subset denotes: CD45RA+ positively selected. The receptors here all came from a man aged 18-30 years in good health.

The chain's CDR3 is CASVRPPREQFF. The CDR3 nucleotides are TGTGCCAGCGTCAGGCCTCCAAGGGAGCAGTTCTTC. V usage is TRBV6-5 and J usage is TRBJ2-1; D not resolved. The CDR3 has 12 amino acids. Germline V gives CDR1 MNHEY, CDR2 SVGAGI. Trimming pared 8 bases from V and 10 bases from J, leaving 15 bases between.

This clone was detected only once. V usage is TRBV27 and J usage is TRBJ2-4; the D is unclear. There are 13 residues in the CDR3. The germline gives CDR1 MNHEY, CDR2 SMNVEV (reference sequence). V lost 10 bases and J lost 5, with 15 bases in between. CDR3 in amino acids: CAIGPLPENIQYF. CDR3 DNA: TGTGCCATCGGGCCCCTGCCCGAAAACATTCAGTACTTC.

This clone was observed once. The V gene is TRBV2, the J gene TRBJ1-5, with a weak D call TRBD1 (5 bases). There are 16 residues in the CDR3. Between the trimmed V and J ends, which lost 6 bases and 8 bases, there was a span of 23 bases. Germline V lookup: CDR1 SNHLY, CDR2 FYNNEI. This CDR3 is CASRDGTAAGSKPQHF. The CDR3 DNA follows: TGTGCCAGCAGGGATGGGACGGCAGCCGGAAGTAAGCCCCAGCATTTT.

This rearrangement joins TRBV10-3 to TRBJ2-5; no reliable D call. This CDR3 is built from 16 residues. Trimming left V 1 base short and J 1 base short, with 13 bases between. Germline CDR1 and CDR2: ENHRY and SYGVKD. The CDR3 spells CAISEWESTPQETQYF. The CDR3 bases are TGTGCCATCAGTGAGTGGGAAAGCACGCCCCAAGAGACCCAGTACTTC.

This chain links TRBV6-5 with TRBJ1-2; D is undetermined. V lost 3 bases and J 3 bases, leaving 8 bases between the germline ends. The germline V gene has CDR1 MNHEY and CDR2 SVGAGI. The CDR3 runs 13 residues. CDR3 loop: CASSYRGYYGYTF. In DNA, the CDR3 is TGTGCCAGCAGTTATCGGGGTTACTATGGCTACACCTTC.

The chain links TRBV6-5 to TRBJ1-3, with D unresolved. The germline CDR1 and CDR2 sequences are MNHEY and SVGAGI. V shed 8 bases and J shed 3 bases, with 5 bases lying between them. The CDR3 covers 11 residues. CDR3 sequence reads: CASPGGNTIYF. CDR3 nucleotide sequence: TGTGCCAGCCCTGGTGGAAACACCATATATTTT.

This clone was seen only once. The sample has other DNA sequences that encode this CDR3 too. The chain carries TRBV18 and TRBJ1-2; 10 bases align to TRBD1. CDR1 is KGHSH and CDR2 is LQKENI in the germline V gene. V shed 3 bases and J 6 bases; nucleotides not matched to a gene: 4. There are 14 residues in the CDR3. The CDR3 region is CASSPRTGGDGYTF. The CDR3 DNA reads TGTGCCAGCTCACCTCGGACAGGGGGAGATGGCTACACCTTC.

V is TRBV30 and J is TRBJ1-3; D may be TRBD1 (5 bases). The V end was cut by 1 base, the J end by 4 bases, with 17 bases between. The CDR3 runs to 16 residues. The germline gives CDR1 GTSNPN, CDR2 SVGIG (reference sequence). The CDR3, as DNA: TGTGCCTGGAGTGCCTTCCCTCGCAGGGTGGGAAACACCATATATTTT. Translation: CAWSAFPRRVGNTIYF. Together with reference TRBV30 and TRBJ1-3, the CDR3 gives the full variable domain: SQTIHQWPATLVQPVGSPLSLECTVEGTSNPNLYWYRQAAGRGLQLLFYSVGIGQISSEVPQNLSASRPQDRQFILSSKKLLLSDSGFYLCAWSAFPRRVGNTIYFGEGSWLTVV.

Points on this clone: The same CDR3 also results from other DNA sequences found in this sample. V gene TRBV11-2 combines with J gene TRBJ1-1; 7 nucleotides line up with TRBD1. With V trimmed by 1 base and J by 4 bases, 0 bases remained unmatched. The CDR3 length is 13 residues. Germline CDR1 reads SGHAT; CDR2 reads FQNNGV. In nucleotides, the CDR3 is TGTGCCAGCAGCTTAGCAGGGGGCACTGAAGCTTTCTTT. Amino acids: CASSLAGGTEAFF.

This chain uses TRBV7-8 with TRBJ2-7; D not certain. With 1 base removed from V and 7 bases from J, the gap between germline ends came to 17 bases. Germline loops: CDR1 SGHVS, CDR2 FQNEAQ. The CDR3 length is 15 residues. CDR3 nucleotides: TGTGCCAGCAGCTTAGGATCCCCACCTGGAAGTGAGCAGTACTTC. This gives the protein CASSLGSPPGSEQYF.

The rearrangement links TRBV28 to TRBJ2-7; D is uncertain. The CDR3 has 14 residues. CDR1 and CDR2 (germline): MDHEN, SYDVKM. V dropped 4 bases and J dropped 4 bases, with 14 bases sitting between them. CDR3 residues: CASSSARPTYEQYF. CDR3 coding DNA: TGTGCCAGCAGTTCCGCCCGGCCCACGTACGAGCAGTACTTC. The whole variable domain, filled in from reference TRBV28 and TRBJ2-7, reads DVKVTQSSRYLVKRTGEKVFLECVQDMDHENMFWYRQDPGLGLRLIYFSYDVKMKEKGDIPEGYSVSREKKERFSLILESASTNQTSMYLCASSSARPTYEQYFGPGTRLTVT.

The rearrangement links TRBV5-1 to TRBJ1-3; D gene ambiguous. CDR1 is SGHRS, CDR2 YFSETQ, per germline. Trimming cost V 0 bases and J 1 base, with 11 bases left between them. This CDR3 has 16 residues. The CDR3 loop reads CASSLGQVASGNTIYF. The CDR3 DNA reads as TGCGCCAGCAGCTTGGGCCAGGTTGCTTCTGGAAACACCATATATTTT.

CDR3 in amino acids: CASSPVPPGQGDEQYF. The CDR3 region has the DNA TGCGCCAGCAGCCCTGTACCCCCGGGACAGGGAGACGAGCAGTACTTC. This rearrangement joins TRBV5-1 to TRBJ2-7, with 9 positions matching TRBD1. Germline V gene data show CDR1 as SGHRS and CDR2 as YFSETQ. The CDR3 extends over 16 amino acids. J was trimmed by 5 bases and V by 4 bases; bases with no gene match: 13.

The chain is built from TRBV21-1 and TRBJ1-1; the DNA was not compared with TRBD1, the D call given in the table. TRBV21-1 is reported as a pseudogene. There are 16 residues in the CDR3. The CDR3 nucleotides read TGTGCCAGCAGCAAGCAGGGGGACGGTTTGAACACTGAAGCTTTCTTT. Protein: CASSKQGDGLNTEAFF.

The V and J genes are TRBV5-1 and TRBJ2-7; TRBD2 agrees at 8 bases. CDR1 and CDR2 from the germline V gene are SGHRS and YFSETQ. With 4 bases clipped from V and 1 base from J, the junction kept 7 bases outside the gene matches. There are 15 residues in the CDR3. CDR3 DNA: TGCGCCAGCAGCCCTAGCGGGCCAAGTTCCTACGAGCAGTACTTC. Translating it yields CASSPSGPSSYEQYF.

The V call is TRBV5-1, the J call TRBJ2-7; no clear D gene. Trimming cost V 1 base and J 3 bases, with 11 bases left between them. There are 14 residues in the CDR3. Germline V gene lookup returns CDR1 SGHRS and CDR2 YFSETQ. The CDR3 region is CASSLTPEGYEQYF. In DNA, the CDR3 is TGCGCCAGCAGCTTGACCCCGGAAGGCTACGAGCAGTACTTC.

In regard to this clone: Other DNA sequences from this sample encode an identical CDR3 as well. V and J are TRBV30 and TRBJ2-3; a possible D gene is TRBD2 (5 bases). CDR3 length equals 12 residues. V was clipped by 1 base and J by 3 bases, with 5 bases between them. Germline V gives CDR1 GTSNPN, CDR2 SVGIG (reference sequence). The CDR3 here is CAWSGLTDTQYF. The DNA for the CDR3 is TGTGCCTGGAGTGGACTAACAGATACGCAGTATTTT. The complete variable domain, with remaining parts taken from reference TRBV30 and TRBJ2-3, reads SQTIHQWPATLVQPVGSPLSLECTVEGTSNPNLYWYRQAAGRGLQLLFYSVGIGQISSEVPQNLSASRPQDRQFILSSKKLLLSDSGFYLCAWSGLTDTQYFGPGTRLTVL.

V gene TRBV4-3 combines with J gene TRBJ1-1; D remains unclear. CDR3 size: 13 residues. Looked up from germline, CDR1 is LGHNA and CDR2 is YSLEER. V lost 2 bases and J lost 4, with 8 bases in between. CDR3 nucleotides: TGCGCCAGCAGCCAAATGCTAGGCACTGAAGCTTTCTTT. Its translation is CASSQMLGTEAFF.

The sample holds a few counts of this clone. Here the CDR3 DNA reads TGCAGTGCCCGGCGGGAATACGCTTTCTTT. Its protein is CSARREYAFF. This chain uses TRBV20-1 with TRBJ1-1; D unclear. Trimming removed 6 bases at V and 11 bases at J, with 13 bases between. The length of the CDR3 is 10 residues. CDR1 is DFQATT and CDR2 is SNEGSKA in the germline V gene (reference sequence).

This rearrangement joins TRBV7-2 to TRBJ2-2; D perhaps matches TRBD2 (5 bases). CDR1 is SGHTA and CDR2 is FQGNSA in the germline V gene. V was cut by 2 bases and J by 6 bases, with 10 bases left in between. This CDR3 is 14 amino acids long. The CDR3 nucleotides read TGTGCCAGCAGCTTATCCGGGCGGGCCGGGGAGCTGTTTTTT. This encodes CASSLSGRAGELFF.